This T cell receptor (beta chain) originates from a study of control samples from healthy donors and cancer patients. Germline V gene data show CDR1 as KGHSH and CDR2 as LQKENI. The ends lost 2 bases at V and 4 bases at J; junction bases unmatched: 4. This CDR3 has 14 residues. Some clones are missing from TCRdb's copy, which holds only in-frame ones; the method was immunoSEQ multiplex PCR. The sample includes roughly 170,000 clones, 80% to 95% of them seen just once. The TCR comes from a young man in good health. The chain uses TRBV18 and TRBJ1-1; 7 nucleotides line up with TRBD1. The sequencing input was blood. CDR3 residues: CASSPASGGTEAFF. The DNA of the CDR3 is TGTGCCAGCTCACCAGCTTCAGGGGGCACTGAAGCTTTCTTT.